This T cell receptor (beta chain) was captured in a study of T cell changes during pregnancy in multiple sclerosis. The germline gives CDR1 MDHEN, CDR2 SYDVKM. This CDR3 has 15 residues. The ends lost 4 bases at V and 3 bases at J; junction bases unmatched: 3. Some clones are missing from TCRdb's copy, which holds only in-frame ones; the method was immunoSEQ multiplex PCR. The sample records more than 55,000 clones, 90% being singletons. This sequence originates from a female donor in good health, enrolled as a control in a pregnancy study. This specimen was peripheral blood, taken in the first trimester of pregnancy. The chain employs TRBV28 and TRBJ1-6; 7 positions match TRBD1. For the CDR3, the DNA is TGTGCCAGCAGTTCCGGGACAGTCTATAATTCACCCCTCCACTTT. Translating it yields CASSSGTVYNSPLHF.